The next 15 T cell receptor beta chains were all read from a single sample in a study of glioma-infiltrating T cells after dendritic cell vaccination. TCRdb's copy holds only in-frame clones and misses some; the assay was immunoSEQ multiplex PCR. This table holds roughly 100,000 clones, around 90% found once. As to time point: after dendritic cell vaccination, including at tumor progression/relapse. Here the sequenced sample was blood, taken after dendritic cell vaccination. The receptors derive from a human donor with glioblastoma.

V gene TRBV6-1 combines with J gene TRBJ1-4; TRBD1 matches 8 bases. The CDR3 covers 16 residues. Germline lookup yields CDR1 MNHNS and CDR2 SASEGT. V shed 4 bases and J 5 bases; nucleotides not matched to a gene: 9. This CDR3 reads CASSADRGIGNEKLFF. In nucleotides, the CDR3 is TGTGCCAGCAGTGCCGACAGGGGTATTGGGAATGAAAAACTGTTTTTT.

The chain is built from TRBV29-1 and TRBJ1-1, with D perhaps TRBD1 (5 bases). CDR1 is SQVTM, CDR2 ANQGSEA, per germline. The CDR3 totals 12 residues. Trimming cost V 6 bases and J 8 bases, with 16 bases left between them. CDR3 in DNA: TGCAGCGTCTCCCCCGGGGGGGGAGAAGCTTTCTTT. This translates into CSVSPGGGEAFF.

This clone was observed a single time. This chain uses TRBV11-2 with TRBJ2-3, with 9 bases matching TRBD2. The trim removed 6 bases at V and 7 bases at J, leaving 14 bases unmatched. CDR3 length: 16 amino acids. Germline assignment: CDR1 SGHAT and CDR2 FQNNGV. The CDR3 loop reads CASSQVPSGVTHTQYF. DNA for the CDR3: TGTGCCAGCAGTCAGGTTCCTAGCGGGGTGACTCATACGCAGTATTTT. The complete variable domain, with remaining parts taken from reference TRBV11-2 and TRBJ2-3, reads EAGVAQSPRYKIIEKRQSVAFWCNPISGHATLYWYQQILGQGPKLLIQFQNNGVVDDSQLPKDRFSAERLKGVDSTLKIQPAKLEDSAVYLCASSQVPSGVTHTQYFGPGTRLTVL.

V usage is TRBV27 and J usage is TRBJ1-5; TRBD1 aligns across 8 bases. CDR1 is MNHEY, CDR2 SMNVEV, per germline (reference sequence). With 5 bases clipped from V and 3 bases from J, the junction kept 12 bases outside the gene matches. CDR3 length equals 17 residues. As DNA, the CDR3 is TGTGCCAGCAGTACGGGGACAGGAGTAGGCAACAATCAGCCCCAGCATTTT. Translated, it gives CASSTGTGVGNNQPQHF.

The chain recombines TRBV2 with TRBJ2-3; tentatively, D is TRBD1 (5 bases). The germline V gene encodes CDR1 SNHLY and CDR2 FYNNEI. V lost 6 bases and J lost 0, with 10 bases in between. This CDR3 comprises 14 residues. The CDR3 sequence: CASRDTPSTDTQYF. DNA for the CDR3: TGTGCCAGCAGGGACACCCCCAGCACAGATACGCAGTATTTT.

The rearrangement joins TRBV10-2 to TRBJ2-7; the match to TRBD2 covers 12 bases. The V segment lost 11 bases and the J segment 3 bases; nucleotides outside the gene matches: 5. Germline V gene data show CDR1 as WSHSY and CDR2 as SAAADI. The CDR3 length is 13 residues. Written as DNA, the CDR3 is TGCGCCGCGGCGACTAGCGGGGGCTACGAGCAGTACTTC. It encodes CAAATSGGYEQYF.

This sequence joins TRBV18 and TRBJ1-1; D is perhaps TRBD1 (5 bases). V lost 6 bases, J lost 2 bases, and 13 bases lay in between. The CDR3 contains 14 residues. Germline CDR1 KGHSH, CDR2 LQKENI. The CDR3 is CASSSTGENTEAFF. The CDR3, as DNA: TGTGCCAGCTCGTCTACAGGAGAAAACACTGAAGCTTTCTTT.

J is TRBJ1-2 and V is TRBV2; D ambiguous. Germline CDR1 SNHLY, CDR2 FYNNEI. V dropped 5 bases and J dropped 1 base, with 5 bases sitting between them. CDR3 size: 12 residues. CDR3 coding DNA: TGTGCCAGCAGTCGTGTTAACTATGGCTACACCTTC. Translation: CASSRVNYGYTF.

The chain has TRBV6-5 and TRBJ2-1; the match to TRBD1 covers 9 bases. V lost 4 bases to trimming and J lost 2 bases; unmatched junction nucleotides: 6. The germline gives CDR1 MNHEY, CDR2 SVGAGI. The CDR3 is 16 amino acids. Here the CDR3 DNA reads TGTGCCAGCAGTTCGCCGGGACAGGGTGCCTACAATGAGCAGTTCTTC. Amino acid sequence: CASSSPGQGAYNEQFF.

The chain uses TRBV9 and TRBJ1-2; no reliable D call. V dropped 3 bases and J dropped 1 base, with 13 bases sitting between them. Germline CDR1 reads SGDLS; CDR2 reads YYNGEE. The CDR3 length is 15 residues. CDR3 amino acids: CASSARPGYNYGYTF. CDR3 nucleotides: TGTGCCAGCAGCGCCCGCCCGGGGTATAACTATGGCTACACCTTC.

The chain combines TRBV29-1 with TRBJ1-5; 8 bases are shared with TRBD1. With 5 bases clipped from V and 2 bases from J, the junction kept 17 bases outside the gene matches. This CDR3 contains 18 residues. Germline V gives CDR1 SQVTM, CDR2 ANQGSEA. The CDR3 nucleotides are TGCAGCGTTACAGAAGAGTATCCAGGGGGCTTGGGCAATCAGCCCCAGCATTTT. Residues: CSVTEEYPGGLGNQPQHF.

J is TRBJ1-6 and V is TRBV10-3, with unresolved D. From germline, CDR1 is ENHRY and CDR2 SYGVKD. Trimming stripped 4 bases from V and 12 bases from J, with 19 bases between. This CDR3 contains 15 residues. In DNA form, the CDR3 reads TGTGCCATCAGTGGAAGTCCGCCCGGAGAGGGACCCCTCCACTTT. It encodes CAISGSPPGEGPLHF.

The sample holds a few counts of this clone. An end of the junction differs from the germline gene, which may be a read error. V and J are TRBV6-5 and TRBJ1-5, with 8 bases lining up with TRBD1. Germline CDR1 and CDR2: MNHEY and SVGAGI. This CDR3 spans 15 amino acids. The CDR3 spells CASKQGGFSDQPQHF. DNA for the CDR3: TGTGCCAGCAAACAGGGGGGGTTTAGCGATCAGCCCCAGCATTTT.

The V gene is TRBV5-1, the J gene TRBJ1-2; 8 bases line up with TRBD1. This CDR3 has 16 amino acids. Germline CDR1 and CDR2: SGHRS and YFSETQ. V shed 4 bases, J shed 4 bases, and the junction held 12 bases outside the gene matches. CDR3 sequence (DNA): TGCGCCAGCAGCACAACTACTACAGGGGGTATCTATGGCTACACCTTC. Residues: CASSTTTTGGIYGYTF. The variable domain in full, with the rest retrieved from reference TRBV5-1 and TRBJ1-2, is KAGVTQTPRYLIKTRGQQVTLSCSPISGHRSVSWYQQTPGQGLQFLFEYFSETQRNKGNFPGRFSGRQFSNSRSEMNVSTLELGDSALYLCASSTTTTGGIYGYTFGSGTRLTVV.

CDR3 sequence reads: CASSLDTGQNEKLFF. CDR3 coding DNA: TGTGCCAGCAGCTTAGATACAGGTCAAAATGAAAAACTGTTTTTT. J is TRBJ1-4 and V is TRBV7-9; the D gene is possibly TRBD1 (5 bases). CDR1 SEHNR and CDR2 FQNEAQ come from the germline V gene (reference sequence). The CDR3 loop spans 15 amino acids. V shed 1 base and J shed 5 bases, with 11 bases lying between them.